The rows below give T cell receptor beta chains drawn from one sample of a study of blood T cell repertoires in COVID-19. Some clones are missing from TCRdb's copy, which holds only in-frame ones; the method was immunoSEQ multiplex PCR. The data contain about 220,000 clones, approximately 85% of them singletons. The source material was peripheral blood. These receptor sequences come from a woman aged 70-85 years with COVID-19, enrolled during active disease. The CDR3 runs from the conserved cysteine through the conserved F or W.

TRBV19,CASMSLSRGSNQPQHF
TRBV5-1,CASSLGDLRQGAMGYTF
TRBV7-9,CASSQEQVILTYEQYF
TRBV27,CASRPQTGPREQYF
TRBV7-3,CASSLSPRGNTEAFF
TRBV7-2,CASSLSGTGRTGELFF
TRBV10-3,CAISEGQGNEKLFF
TRBV19,CASSPGSTVGNTIYF
TRBV7-9,CASSHPGGNTEAFF
TRBV10-3,CAINSGREFGEQFF
TRBV5-1,CASSSSGENTEAFF
TRBV6-6,CASSVRGGAGNTIYF
TRBV11-1,CASSYDRPGENSPLHF
TRBV10-3,CAISGQPGNTIYF
TRBV6-6,CASRGTGNEKLFF
TRBV29-1,CSVDVAGSTDTQYF
TRBV5-4,CASSSLPRETQYF
TRBV5-1,CASSELAGANTGELFF
TRBV30,CAWSRSGVDNEQFF
TRBV5-1,CASSLARQEITDTQYF
TRBV6-1,CASSELGAGGYTF
TRBV6-5,CASSYTDMGNTEAFF
TRBV27,CASSPGAVNEQFF
TRBV14,CASTPVLQSGNEQFF
TRBV9,CASSASTSGVNNEQFF
TRBV19,CASSIEHRLGGELFF